This T cell receptor beta chain is drawn from a study of blood T cell repertoires in COVID-19 (TCRdb year 2020). At the level of the whole study: Samples covering the acute and convalescent phases of COVID-19 were provided by collaborators in the United States, Italy and Spain. The material from the prospective study consisted of cDNA or gDNA derived from T cells, B-cell-depleted T cells, or PBMCs. The dataset comprised deeply sampled blood TCRbeta repertoires from subjects exposed to, actively infected with, or recovered from COVID-19. The repertoires were made available in a free public database intended to serve as a resource for research on the immune response to SARS-CoV-2. The samples were drawn from the first 160 participants of the ongoing ImmuneRACE study and from 1,254 subjects provided by 6 global collaborators. The sample metadata nearly always contained a de-identified subject ID, COVID-19 status, age in years and sex. Where available, HLA class I and class II types were obtained from metadata supplied by the sample provider rather than from assay-based typing.

Remarks on this clone: Its antigen remains unidentified. It has no much larger one-base neighbor in the sample; base qualities were not kept.

V gives up 7 bases and J gives up 4 bases, and the segment between their germline ends measures 13 bases. CDR1 LNHDA and CDR2 SQIVND are derived from the germline V gene (reference sequence). From its cysteine to its phenylalanine, the CDR3 spans 13 amino acids. Only the CDR3 part of the read is kept: 39 bases, read in frame from the first base. Each collaborating institution followed its own protocols to collect whole blood in K2EDTA tubes. For TCRbeta analysis, collaborators shipped samples in one of three forms: frozen whole blood, isolated PBMCs, or DNA extracted from either of those sample types. Results the study describes overall, beyond this receptor: Clinical and demographic metadata were provided uncurated, with the amount varying by source and participant.

The immunoSEQ Assay, a bias-controlled multiplex PCR, was used to amplify TCRbeta CDR3 regions from genomic DNA. As for how the authors treated the data: The number of nucleated cells in each sample was estimated from the amplification of reference gene primers within the assay. To quantify the absolute abundance of each unique TCRbeta CDR3 rearrangement, sequence reads were collapsed and filtered. For each sample, productive Simpson clonality was calculated as the square root of Simpson's diversity index across productive rearrangements. Sourced from immuneACCESS, this table was stored by TCRdb with only in-frame sequences that have V and J called. A share of the clones is absent; for the studies checked, an unresolved V gene accounts for under half, and the remainder has no known explanation. Clone size and the V and J calls come from that table; the DNA yielded D and trimming. A total of around 270,000 clones appear in this sample, approximately 86% of them only once. Nearly 2% of the sample lies in the top ten.

What was sequenced was peripheral blood. The source of this sequence is a man aged 25 to 40 with active or convalescent COVID-19. The sequence links TRBV19 to TRBJ1-2; the D gene is not confidently resolved. The CDR3: CASTRRRVYGYTF. Here is the DNA: TGTGCCAGTACCCGCAGGAGGGTCTATGGCTACACCTTC.